Described below is a single T cell receptor beta chain sequence and its context. Its antigen is as yet unknown. This entry comes from a study of cytomegalovirus exposure and HLA in healthy donors. Study conclusions and caveats: When analyzed later, a missense DCLRE1C variant was found to be linked to TCR beta V- and J-gene trimming.

The CDR3 covers 16 residues. Germline V gene sequence: CDR1 SGHDT, CDR2 YYEEEE. V was clipped by 4 bases and J by 0 bases; unmatched bases: 6. Unrecorded immune exposures were likely, despite nominal health at sampling. The PCR had 60 Vbeta and 13 Jbeta primers. Repertoires were generated with immunoSEQ multiplex PCR, while TCRdb's copy carries only in-frame clones and drops some. Of fewer than 200,000 clones listed, 82% are singletons. This chain joins TRBV5-6 and TRBJ2-2, with 7 bases that match TRBD1. Sequencing used PBMCs. The TCR was taken from a male donor in good health and CMV-seronegative. The CDR3 nucleotides are TGTGCCAGCAGCCCTCGGGACAGCCCGAACACCGGGGAGCTGTTTTTT. It encodes CASSPRDSPNTGELFF.